This record concerns one TCR beta chain sequence. The CDR3 is made up of 11 amino acids. Germline V gene sequence: CDR1 SGDLS, CDR2 YYNGEE. The germline V and J ends were trimmed by 0 bases and 9 bases, with 4 bases remaining between them. This record belongs to a study of cytomegalovirus exposure and HLA in healthy donors. This PCR relied on a set of 60 Vbeta primers and 13 Jbeta primers. Assay used: immunoSEQ multiplex PCR; TCRdb lists only in-frame clones, some missing. The sample comprises about 150,000 clones, roughly a tenth of which are singletons, and roughly 1.9% rests with the top ten. The V and J genes are TRBV9 and TRBJ2-1; D remains unclear. This sequence was found in a male donor in good health and CMV-seronegative. Sequenced: PBMCs. The CDR3 is CASSVASEQFF. CDR3 sequence (DNA): TGTGCCAGCAGCGTAGCTAGTGAGCAGTTCTTC.